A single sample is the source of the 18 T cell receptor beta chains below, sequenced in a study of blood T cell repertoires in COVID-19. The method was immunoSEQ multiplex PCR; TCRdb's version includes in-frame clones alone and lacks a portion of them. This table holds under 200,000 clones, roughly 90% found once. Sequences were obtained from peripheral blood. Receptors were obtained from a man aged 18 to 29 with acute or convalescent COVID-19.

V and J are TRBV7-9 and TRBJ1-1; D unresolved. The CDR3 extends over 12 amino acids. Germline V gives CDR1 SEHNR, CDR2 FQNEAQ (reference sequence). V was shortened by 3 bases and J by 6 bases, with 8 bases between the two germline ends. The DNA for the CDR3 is TGTGCCAGCAGCTTGCAGTGGCCTGAAGCTTTCTTT. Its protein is CASSLQWPEAFF.

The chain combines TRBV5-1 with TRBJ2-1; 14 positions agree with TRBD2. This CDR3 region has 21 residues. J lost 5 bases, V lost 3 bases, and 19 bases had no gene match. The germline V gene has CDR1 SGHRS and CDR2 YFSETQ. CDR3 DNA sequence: TGCGCCAGCAGCTCCCGACCGGGGGGACTAGCGGGAGTCGTCAGGAACAATGAGCAGTTCTTC. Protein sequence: CASSSRPGGLAGVVRNNEQFF.

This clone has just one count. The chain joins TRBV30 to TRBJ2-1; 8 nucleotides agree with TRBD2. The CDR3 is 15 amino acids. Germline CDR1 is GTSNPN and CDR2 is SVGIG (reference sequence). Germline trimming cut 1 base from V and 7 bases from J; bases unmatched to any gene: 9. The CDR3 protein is CAWSASGLTWNEQFF. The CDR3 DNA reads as TGTGCCTGGAGTGCTAGCGGGTTGACCTGGAATGAGCAGTTCTTC.

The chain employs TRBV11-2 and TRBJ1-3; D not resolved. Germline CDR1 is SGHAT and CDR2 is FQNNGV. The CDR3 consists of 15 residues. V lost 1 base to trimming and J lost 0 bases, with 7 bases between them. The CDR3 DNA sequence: TGTGCCAGCAGCTTAGGCGAGTACTCTGGAAACACCATATATTTT. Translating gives CASSLGEYSGNTIYF.

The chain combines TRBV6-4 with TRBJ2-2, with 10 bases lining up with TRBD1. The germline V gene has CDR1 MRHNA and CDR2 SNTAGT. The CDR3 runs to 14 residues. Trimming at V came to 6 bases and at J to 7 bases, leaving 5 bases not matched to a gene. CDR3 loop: CASSRTGGFGELFF. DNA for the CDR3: TGTGCCAGCAGCCGGACAGGGGGTTTCGGGGAGCTGTTTTTT.

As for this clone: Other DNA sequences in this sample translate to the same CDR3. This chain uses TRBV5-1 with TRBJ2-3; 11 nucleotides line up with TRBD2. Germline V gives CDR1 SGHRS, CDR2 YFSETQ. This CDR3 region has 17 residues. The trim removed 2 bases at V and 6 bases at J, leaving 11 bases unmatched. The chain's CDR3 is CASSFPLAGGPADTQYF. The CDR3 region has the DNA TGCGCCAGCAGCTTTCCCTTAGCGGGGGGGCCGGCCGATACGCAGTATTTT.

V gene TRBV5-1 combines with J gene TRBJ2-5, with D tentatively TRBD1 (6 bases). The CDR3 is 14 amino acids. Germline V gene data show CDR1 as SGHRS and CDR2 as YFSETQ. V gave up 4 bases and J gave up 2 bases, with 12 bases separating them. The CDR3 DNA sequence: TGCGCCAGCAGCGCAGGGACATCGCAAGAGACCCAGTACTTC. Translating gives CASSAGTSQETQYF.

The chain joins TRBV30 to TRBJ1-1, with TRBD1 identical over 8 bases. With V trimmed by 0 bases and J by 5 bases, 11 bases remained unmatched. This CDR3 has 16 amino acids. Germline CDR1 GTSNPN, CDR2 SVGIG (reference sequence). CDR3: CAWSVSRQGFGTEAFF. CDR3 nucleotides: TGTGCCTGGAGTGTCTCGAGACAGGGGTTCGGGACTGAAGCTTTCTTT.

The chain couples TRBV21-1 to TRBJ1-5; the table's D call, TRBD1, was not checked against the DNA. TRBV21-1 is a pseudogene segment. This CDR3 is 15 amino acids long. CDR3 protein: CASSKDGSSNQPQHF. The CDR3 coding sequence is TGTGCCAGCAGCAAAGATGGCTCTAGCAATCAGCCCCAGCATTTT.

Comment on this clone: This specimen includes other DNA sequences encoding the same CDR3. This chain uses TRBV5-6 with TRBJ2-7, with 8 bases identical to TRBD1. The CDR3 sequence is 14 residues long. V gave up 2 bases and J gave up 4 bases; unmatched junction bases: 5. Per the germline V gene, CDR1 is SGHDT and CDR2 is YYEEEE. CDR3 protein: CASSFGQGTYEQYF. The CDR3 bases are TGTGCCAGCAGCTTCGGACAGGGAACGTACGAGCAGTACTTC.

The CDR3, as DNA: TGCGCCAGCAGTGAGGGCGCAGGGGAGATGAACACTGAAGCTTTCTTT. The encoded protein is CASSEGAGEMNTEAFF. The chain combines TRBV10-1 with TRBJ1-1; D is possibly TRBD1 (6 bases). V was pared by 2 bases and J by 0 bases, with 13 bases between. The CDR3 runs 16 residues. The V gene's germline CDR1 is WNHNN and CDR2 SYGVQD (reference sequence).

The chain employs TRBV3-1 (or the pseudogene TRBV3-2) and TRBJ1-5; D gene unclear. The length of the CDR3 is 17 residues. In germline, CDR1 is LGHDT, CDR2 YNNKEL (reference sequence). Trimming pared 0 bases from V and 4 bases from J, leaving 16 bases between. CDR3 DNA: TGTGCCAGCAGCCAAGATCCCCCCGGGGAAGGTAATCAGCCCCAGCATTTT. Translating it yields CASSQDPPGEGNQPQHF.

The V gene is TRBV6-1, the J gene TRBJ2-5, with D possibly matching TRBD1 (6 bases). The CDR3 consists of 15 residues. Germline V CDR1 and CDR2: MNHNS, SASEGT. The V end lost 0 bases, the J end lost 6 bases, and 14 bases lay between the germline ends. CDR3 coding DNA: TGTGCCAGCAGTGAAGCCCCACAGGGATCCAAGACCCAGTACTTC. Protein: CASSEAPQGSKTQYF.

CDR3 residues: CASRLTIMNTEAFF. For the CDR3, the DNA is TGCGCCAGCAGGTTGACAATCATGAACACTGAAGCTTTCTTT. This chain joins TRBV5-1 and TRBJ1-1; D gene uncertain. CDR1 is SGHRS and CDR2 is YFSETQ in the germline V gene. This CDR3 contains 14 residues. With 5 bases removed from V and 0 bases from J, the gap between germline ends came to 11 bases.

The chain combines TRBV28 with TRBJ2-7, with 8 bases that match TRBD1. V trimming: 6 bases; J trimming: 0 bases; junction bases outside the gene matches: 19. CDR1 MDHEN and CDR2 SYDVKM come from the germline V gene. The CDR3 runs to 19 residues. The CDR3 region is CASSPLTGTGLRSSYEQYF. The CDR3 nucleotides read TGTGCCAGCAGCCCCTTGACCGGGACAGGTCTGAGGAGCTCCTACGAGCAGTACTTC.

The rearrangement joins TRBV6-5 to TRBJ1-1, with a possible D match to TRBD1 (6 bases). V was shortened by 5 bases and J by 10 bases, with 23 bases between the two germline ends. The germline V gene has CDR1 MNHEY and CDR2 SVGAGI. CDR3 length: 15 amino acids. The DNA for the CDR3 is TGTGCCAGCAGTACCATAACCACAGGGTCAGGTAGAGCTTTCTTT. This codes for CASSTITTGSGRAFF.

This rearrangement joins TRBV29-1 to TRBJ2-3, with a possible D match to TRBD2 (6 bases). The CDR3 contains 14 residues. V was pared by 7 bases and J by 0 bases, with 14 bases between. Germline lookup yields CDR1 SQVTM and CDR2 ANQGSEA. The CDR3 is CSASLGTSTDTQYF. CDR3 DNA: TGCAGCGCATCGTTAGGGACTAGCACAGATACGCAGTATTTT.

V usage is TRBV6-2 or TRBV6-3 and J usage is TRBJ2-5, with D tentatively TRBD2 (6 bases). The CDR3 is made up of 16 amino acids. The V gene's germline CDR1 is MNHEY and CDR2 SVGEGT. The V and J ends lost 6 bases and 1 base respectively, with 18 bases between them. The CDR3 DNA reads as TGTGCCAGCAGCCCTCTGGCGGGGTCCCTCCAAGAGACCCAGTACTTC. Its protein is CASSPLAGSLQETQYF.